The 9 T cell receptor beta chains below all came from one sample that was sequenced in a study of T-cell reconstitution after alpha-beta-depleted transplantation in children. The TCRbeta library was prepared with unique molecular identifiers. From the PCR reads, TCRdb called clonotypes with MiXCR, one entry per CDR3 protein. This sample has about 600,000 distinct CDR3 sequences; over 9.5% occur once, and the top ten carry 3.5% to 5%. The sample consisted of PBMCs from the stem cell graft donor, taken from the stem cell graft. The receptors come from a human donor who donated a stem cell graft to a child with acute myeloid leukemia.

This chain uses TRBV6-2 or TRBV6-3 with TRBJ2-5; tentative D call: TRBD2 (5 bases). Between the trimmed V and J ends, which lost 6 bases and 7 bases, there was a span of 18 bases. The CDR3 is made up of 14 amino acids. Germline loops: CDR1 MNHEY, CDR2 SVGEGT. This CDR3 reads CASSGASPWATQYF. CDR3 DNA sequence: TGTGCCAGCAGCGGAGCTAGCCCTTGGGCGACCCAGTACTTC.

This clonotype showed up just a few times. J is TRBJ2-7 and V is TRBV11-2; 11 bases agree with TRBD2. Germline assignment: CDR1 SGHAT and CDR2 FQNNGV. This CDR3 contains 15 residues. V shed 5 bases, J shed 5 bases, and the junction held 8 bases outside the gene matches. DNA for the CDR3: TGTGCCAGCAGCCTCACTAGCGGGAGTTACGACGAGCAGTACTTC. It encodes CASSLTSGSYDEQYF.

This clonotype was picked up a small number of times. The gene calls are TRBV11-2 and TRBJ2-6; D perhaps matches TRBD2 (5 bases). Germline loops: CDR1 SGHAT, CDR2 FQNNGV. CDR3 length: 18 amino acids. V lost 1 base, J lost 0 bases, and 13 bases lay in between. The chain's CDR3 is CASSLGLALSSGANVLTF. DNA of the CDR3: TGTGCCAGCAGCTTAGGCCTAGCCCTCAGCTCTGGGGCCAACGTCCTGACTTTC.

This clonotype was seen only a few times. The chain uses TRBV18 and TRBJ2-7; the match to TRBD1 covers 7 bases. V was pared by 0 bases and J by 3 bases, with 11 bases of the junction left unmatched. This CDR3 is 17 amino acids long. CDR1 is KGHSH, CDR2 LQKENI, per germline. The CDR3 DNA reads as TGTGCCAGCTCACCACCGACGGGACAGTCCCTAGGCTACGAGCAGTACTTC. Translated, it gives CASSPPTGQSLGYEQYF.

In its sample, this clonotype was seen many times. The chain recombines TRBV6-2 or TRBV6-3 with TRBJ1-1; TRBD1 matches at 9 bases. Trimming cost V 7 bases and J 6 bases; bases outside gene matches: 12. The CDR3 sequence is 15 residues long. Germline assignment: CDR1 MNHEY and CDR2 SVGEGT. DNA for the CDR3: TGTGCCAGCAAGGAGGAGGGACAGGGTGTCTCTGAAGCTTTCTTT. Translating it yields CASKEEGQGVSEAFF.

This clonotype was detected ten times or more. The chain is built from TRBV7-2 and TRBJ2-5, with D uncertain. The germline CDR1 and CDR2 sequences are SGHTA and FQGNSA. Between the trimmed V and J ends, which lost 3 bases and 1 base, there was a span of 12 bases. This CDR3 is built from 15 residues. The CDR3 DNA reads TGTGCCAGCAGCTTCCAGTGGAATCTCCAAGAGACCCAGTACTTC. It codes for CASSFQWNLQETQYF.

This clonotype was counted at least ten times. The chain is built from TRBV7-2 and TRBJ2-1; the D gene is possibly TRBD1 (5 bases). V was trimmed by 1 base and J by 5 bases, leaving 6 bases between them. CDR1 is SGHTA and CDR2 is FQGNSA in the germline V gene. The length of the CDR3 is 13 residues. CDR3 sequence reads: CASSLGQHNEQFF. CDR3 nucleotides: TGTGCCAGCAGCTTAGGACAGCACAATGAGCAGTTCTTC.

In its sample, this clonotype was seen many times. J is TRBJ2-4 and V is TRBV5-6; 8 bases match TRBD2. CDR3 length: 13 amino acids. Unmatched junction bases numbered 7, after V lost 3 bases and J lost 11 bases. Germline V gives CDR1 SGHDT, CDR2 YYEEEE. CDR3 bases: TGTGCCAGCAGCTCGGGGGGGAGGAGGGTTCAGTACTTC. Its translation: CASSSGGRRVQYF.

This clonotype was recorded many times. The chain combines TRBV20-1 with TRBJ2-3, with 7 bases aligning to TRBD2. V lost 6 bases, J lost 2 bases, and 11 bases stayed unmatched. The CDR3 sequence is 15 residues long. Germline V gene lookup returns CDR1 DFQATT and CDR2 SNEGSKA (reference sequence). The CDR3: CSASGASGTTDTQYF. The CDR3 DNA follows: TGCAGTGCCTCTGGAGCTAGCGGAACCACAGATACGCAGTATTTT.